This T cell receptor beta chain was identified in a study of blood T cell repertoires in COVID-19 (dated by TCRdb to the early 2020s). Study-wide context: Samples covering the acute and convalescent phases of COVID-19 were provided by collaborators in the United States, Italy and Spain. The prospective study material was composed of cDNA or gDNA derived from T cells, B-cell-depleted T cells, or PBMCs. Deeply sampled blood TCRbeta repertoires from subjects exposed to, actively infected with, or recovered from COVID-19 were included in the dataset. A freely available public database, intended as a resource for researchers studying the immune response to SARS-CoV-2, is where the repertoires were released. The samples were drawn from the first 160 participants of the ongoing ImmuneRACE study and from 1,254 subjects provided by 6 global collaborators. A de-identified subject ID, COVID-19 status, age in years and sex were almost always included in the sample metadata. Where HLA class I and class II types were available, the types were taken from metadata supplied by the sample provider, not from assay-based typing. What the authors observed across the whole study: The amount of clinical and demographic metadata varied by source and participant and was provided uncurated.

The immunoSEQ Assay, a bias-controlled multiplex PCR, was used to amplify TCRbeta CDR3 regions from genomic DNA. In the source study's methods: The number of nucleated cells in each sample was estimated by amplification of reference gene primers within the assay. Sequence reads were collapsed and filtered to measure the absolute abundance of every unique TCRbeta CDR3 rearrangement. For each sample, productive Simpson clonality was calculated by taking the square root of Simpson's diversity index across productive rearrangements. Here the immuneACCESS table is served through TCRdb, limited to in-frame sequences with V and J called. Missing clones are a known gap in these copies; in checked studies unresolved V genes cover under half, and the rest lacks a known reason. From that table come the V and J calls and clone size; the DNA was used to work out D and trimming. Recorded for this sample are a few hundred thousand clones; about 89% of them occurred a single time. The ten largest clones take up more than 0.75% of the sample.

Details on this clone: Its antigen has not been determined. Per-base quality was not reported, and no clone a single base away is much larger than it.

Each collaborating institution followed its own protocols to collect whole blood in K2EDTA tubes. Collaborator samples were shipped for TCRbeta analysis as frozen whole blood, isolated PBMCs, or DNA extracted from either sample type. The junction shows trimming of 8 bases on V and 5 bases on J, and the gene matches do not reach 6 bases of it. Via the germline V gene (reference sequence), CDR1 is MNHEY and CDR2 SMNVEV. Inclusive of the bounding cysteine and phenylalanine, the CDR3 is 14 residues long. CDR3 DNA only is kept here, 42 bases in frame from base 1. The sequence came from a man between 25 and 39 years old with acute or convalescent COVID-19. The V gene is TRBV27 and the J gene is TRBJ2-1, and 10 junctional nucleotides match TRBD2. Sample: peripheral blood. The CDR3 region has the sequence CASARTSGNNEQFF. The DNA sequence follows: TGTGCCAGCGCTAGGACTAGCGGTAACAATGAGCAGTTCTTC.